This T cell receptor beta chain derives from a study of cytomegalovirus exposure and HLA in healthy donors. V was cut by 4 bases and J by 9 bases, with 13 bases left in between. The CDR3 runs to 13 residues. The germline CDR1 and CDR2 sequences are WNHNN and SYGVQD (reference sequence). As for this clone: What it binds is unknown.

Donors likely had unrecorded immune exposures despite being nominally healthy when sampled. Broader study findings: Later analysis associated a missense DCLRE1C variant with TCR beta V- and J-gene trimming.

Researchers ran the PCR with 60 Vbeta and 13 Jbeta primers. Assay used: immunoSEQ multiplex PCR; TCRdb lists only in-frame clones, some missing. The sample includes under 200,000 clones, around 80% of them seen just once. The sequenced sample consisted of PBMCs. This TCR derives from a woman aged 45-59 years in good health and CMV-seropositive. The chain recombines TRBV10-1 with TRBJ2-1; D is undetermined. CDR3 in amino acids: CASSGLVGGEQFF. In DNA form, the CDR3 reads TGCGCCAGCAGTGGGCTAGTCGGTGGTGAGCAGTTCTTC.